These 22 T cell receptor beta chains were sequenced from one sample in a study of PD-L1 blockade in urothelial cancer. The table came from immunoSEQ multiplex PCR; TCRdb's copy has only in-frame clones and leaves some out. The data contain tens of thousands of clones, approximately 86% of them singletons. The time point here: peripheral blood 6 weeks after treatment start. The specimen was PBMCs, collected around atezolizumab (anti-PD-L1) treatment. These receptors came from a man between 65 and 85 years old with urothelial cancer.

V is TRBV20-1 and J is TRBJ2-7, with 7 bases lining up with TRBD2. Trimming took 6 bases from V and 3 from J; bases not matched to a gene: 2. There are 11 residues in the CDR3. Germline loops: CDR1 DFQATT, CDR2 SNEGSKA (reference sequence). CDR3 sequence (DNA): TGCAGTGCCCGGGGGGTCTACGAGCAGTACTTC. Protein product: CSARGVYEQYF.

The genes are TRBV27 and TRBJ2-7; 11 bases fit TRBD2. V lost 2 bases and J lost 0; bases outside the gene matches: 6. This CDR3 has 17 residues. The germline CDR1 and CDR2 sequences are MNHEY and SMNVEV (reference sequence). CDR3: CASSLRGLAARSYEQYF. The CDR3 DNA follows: TGTGCCAGCAGTTTACGGGGACTAGCGGCTCGCTCCTACGAGCAGTACTTC.

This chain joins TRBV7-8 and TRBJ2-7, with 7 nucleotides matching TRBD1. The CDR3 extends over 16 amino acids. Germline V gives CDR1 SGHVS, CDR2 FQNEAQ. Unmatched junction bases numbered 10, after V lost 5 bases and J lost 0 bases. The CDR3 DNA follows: TGTGCCAGCAGCCCCCAAGCACAGGGGATCTCCTACGAGCAGTACTTC. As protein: CASSPQAQGISYEQYF.

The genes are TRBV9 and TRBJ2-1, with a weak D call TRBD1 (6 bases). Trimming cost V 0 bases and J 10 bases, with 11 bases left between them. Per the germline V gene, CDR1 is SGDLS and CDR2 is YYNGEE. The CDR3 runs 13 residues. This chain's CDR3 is CASSVEGEGEQFF. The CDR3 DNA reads TGTGCCAGCAGCGTAGAGGGGGAAGGAGAGCAGTTCTTC.

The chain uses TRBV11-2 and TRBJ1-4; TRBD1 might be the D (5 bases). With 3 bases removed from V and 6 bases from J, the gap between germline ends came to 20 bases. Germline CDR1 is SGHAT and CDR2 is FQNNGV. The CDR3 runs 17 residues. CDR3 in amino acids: CASSFSPTGRGDEKLFF. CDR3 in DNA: TGTGCCAGCAGCTTCTCCCCCACAGGCCGGGGGGATGAAAAACTGTTTTTT. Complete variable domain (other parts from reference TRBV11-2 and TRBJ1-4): EAGVAQSPRYKIIEKRQSVAFWCNPISGHATLYWYQQILGQGPKLLIQFQNNGVVDDSQLPKDRFSAERLKGVDSTLKIQPAKLEDSAVYLCASSFSPTGRGDEKLFFGSGTQLSVL.

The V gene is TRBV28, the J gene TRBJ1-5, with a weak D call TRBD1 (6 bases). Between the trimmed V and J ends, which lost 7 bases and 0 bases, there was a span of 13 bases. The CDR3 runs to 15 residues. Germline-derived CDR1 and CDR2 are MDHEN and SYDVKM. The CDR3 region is CASTPTGDSNQPQHF. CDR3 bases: TGTGCCAGCACCCCGACAGGTGATAGCAATCAGCCCCAGCATTTT.

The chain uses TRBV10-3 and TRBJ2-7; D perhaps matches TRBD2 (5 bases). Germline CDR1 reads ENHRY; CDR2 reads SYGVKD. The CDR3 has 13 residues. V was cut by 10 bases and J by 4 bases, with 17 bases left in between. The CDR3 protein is CATALDFEYEQYF. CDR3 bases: TGTGCCACCGCCTTGGACTTTGAATACGAGCAGTACTTC.

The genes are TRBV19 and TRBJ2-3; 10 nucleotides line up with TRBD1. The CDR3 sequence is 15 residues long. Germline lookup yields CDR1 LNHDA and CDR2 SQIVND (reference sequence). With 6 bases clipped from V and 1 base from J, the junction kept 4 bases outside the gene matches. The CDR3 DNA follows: TGTGCCAGTAGGGGTGGGACAGGGGGCACAGATACGCAGTATTTT. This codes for CASRGGTGGTDTQYF.

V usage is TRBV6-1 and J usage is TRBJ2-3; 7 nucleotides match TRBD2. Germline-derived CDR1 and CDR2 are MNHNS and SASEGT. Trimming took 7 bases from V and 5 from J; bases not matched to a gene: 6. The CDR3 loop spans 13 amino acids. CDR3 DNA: TGTGCCAGCACACGACTAGCTGGAGATACGCAGTATTTT. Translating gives CASTRLAGDTQYF.

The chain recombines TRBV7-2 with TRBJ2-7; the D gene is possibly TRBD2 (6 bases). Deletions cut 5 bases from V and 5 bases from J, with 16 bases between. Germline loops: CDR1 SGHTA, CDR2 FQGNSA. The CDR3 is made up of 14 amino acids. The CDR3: CASSPRLEAHEQYF. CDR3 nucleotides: TGTGCCAGCAGCCCCCGACTAGAAGCCCACGAGCAGTACTTC.

Written as DNA, the CDR3 is TGTGCCAGCAGTTATTTCGCTGCGGGCGGTCGGGAGACCCAGTACTTC. Residues: CASSYFAAGGRETQYF. The V call is TRBV6-5, the J call TRBJ2-5; the D gene is possibly TRBD2 (5 bases). The CDR3 sequence is 16 residues long. The ends were cut back, 3 bases at V and 5 bases at J, with 19 bases in the middle. The germline CDR1 and CDR2 sequences are MNHEY and SVGAGI.

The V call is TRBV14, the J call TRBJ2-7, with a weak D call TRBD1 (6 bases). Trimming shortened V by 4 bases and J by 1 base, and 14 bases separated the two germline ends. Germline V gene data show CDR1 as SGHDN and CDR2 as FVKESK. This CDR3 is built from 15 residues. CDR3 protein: CASSRVGAGSYEQYF. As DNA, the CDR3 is TGTGCCAGCAGCCGAGTGGGGGCAGGGTCCTACGAGCAGTACTTC.

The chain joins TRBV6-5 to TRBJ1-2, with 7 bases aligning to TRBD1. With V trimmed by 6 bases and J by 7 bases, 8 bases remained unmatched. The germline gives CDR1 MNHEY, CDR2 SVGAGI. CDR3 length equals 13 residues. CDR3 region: CASRQQGNGGYTF. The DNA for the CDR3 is TGTGCCAGCAGACAACAGGGGAACGGTGGCTACACCTTC.

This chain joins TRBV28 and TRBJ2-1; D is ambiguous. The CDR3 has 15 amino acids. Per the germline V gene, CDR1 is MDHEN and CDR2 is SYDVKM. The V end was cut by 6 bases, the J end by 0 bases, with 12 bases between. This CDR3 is CASSLELSSYNEQFF. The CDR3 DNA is TGTGCCAGCAGCTTGGAGTTAAGCTCCTACAATGAGCAGTTCTTC.

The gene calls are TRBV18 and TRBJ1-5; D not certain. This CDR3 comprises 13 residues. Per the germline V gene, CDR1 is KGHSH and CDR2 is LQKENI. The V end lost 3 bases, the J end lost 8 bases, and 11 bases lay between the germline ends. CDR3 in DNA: TGTGCCAGCTCACCTCCAGAGAGGGAGCCCCAGCATTTT. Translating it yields CASSPPEREPQHF.

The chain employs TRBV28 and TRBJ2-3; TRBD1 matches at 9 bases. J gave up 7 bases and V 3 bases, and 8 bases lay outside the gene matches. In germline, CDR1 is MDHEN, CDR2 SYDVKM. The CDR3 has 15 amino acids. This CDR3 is CASSLSTGGRNTQYF. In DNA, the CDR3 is TGTGCCAGCAGTTTGTCCACAGGGGGCCGAAATACGCAGTATTTT.

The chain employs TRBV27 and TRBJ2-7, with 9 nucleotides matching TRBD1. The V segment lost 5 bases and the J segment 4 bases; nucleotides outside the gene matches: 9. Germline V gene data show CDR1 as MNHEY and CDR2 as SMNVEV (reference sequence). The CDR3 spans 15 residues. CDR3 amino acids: CASSAHWGQGYEQYF. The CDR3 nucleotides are TGTGCCAGCAGTGCCCATTGGGGACAGGGATACGAGCAGTACTTC.

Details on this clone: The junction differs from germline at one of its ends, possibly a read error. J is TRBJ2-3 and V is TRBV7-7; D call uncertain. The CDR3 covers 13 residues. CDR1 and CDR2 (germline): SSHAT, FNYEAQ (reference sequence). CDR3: CASSLSKTDTQYF. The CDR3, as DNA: TGTGCTAGCAGTTTGAGTAAGACAGATACGCAGTATTTT.

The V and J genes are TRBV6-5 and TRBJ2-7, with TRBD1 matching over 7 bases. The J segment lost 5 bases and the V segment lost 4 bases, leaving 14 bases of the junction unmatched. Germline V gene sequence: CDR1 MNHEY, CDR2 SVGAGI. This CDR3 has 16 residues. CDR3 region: CASSLDRNPPKNEQYF. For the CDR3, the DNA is TGTGCCAGCAGTTTGGACAGGAACCCGCCAAAAAACGAGCAGTACTTC.

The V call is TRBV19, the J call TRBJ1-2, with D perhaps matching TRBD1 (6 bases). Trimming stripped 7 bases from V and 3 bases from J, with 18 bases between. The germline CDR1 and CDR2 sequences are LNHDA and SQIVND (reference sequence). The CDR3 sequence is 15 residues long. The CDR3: CASTQPQRTDYGYTF. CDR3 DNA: TGTGCCAGTACCCAGCCCCAGAGGACAGACTATGGCTACACCTTC.

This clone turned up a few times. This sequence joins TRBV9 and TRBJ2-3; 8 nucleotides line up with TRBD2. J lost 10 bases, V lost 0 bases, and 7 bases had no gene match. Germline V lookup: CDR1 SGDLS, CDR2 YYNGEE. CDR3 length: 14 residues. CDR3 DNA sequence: TGTGCCAGCAGCGTAGGTCAGCGGGAGCACTCGCAGTATTTT. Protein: CASSVGQREHSQYF.

The CDR3 loop reads CASSKGNQGPEQYF. CDR3 DNA sequence: TGTGCCAGCAGCAAAGGAAATCAGGGTCCCGAGCAGTACTTC. J is TRBJ2-7 and V is TRBV21-1; TRBD1, the table's D call, was not compared with the DNA. TRBV21-1 is an annotated pseudogene. The CDR3 runs to 14 residues.